The 14 T cell receptor beta chains given below trace back to one sample, sequenced in a study of OX40 agonist ivuxolimab in advanced cancers. Assay used: immunoSEQ multiplex PCR; TCRdb lists only in-frame clones, some missing. The table has fewer than 20,000 clones, 84% seen once; the top ten hold roughly 3.8%. The sequencing here drew on CD4+ or CD8+ T cells sorted from blood, taken in a trial of the OX40 agonist ivuxolimab. The receptors stem from an adult with an advanced solid tumor such as melanoma, head and neck, liver or kidney cancer.

The chain has TRBV19 and TRBJ2-7, with D unresolved. V lost 3 bases and J 3 bases, leaving 9 bases between the germline ends. CDR3 length: 13 residues. CDR1 is LNHDA and CDR2 is SQIVND in the germline V gene (reference sequence). The chain's CDR3 is CASSIMEHYEQYF. The CDR3 nucleotides are TGTGCCAGTAGTATTATGGAGCACTACGAGCAGTACTTC.

This clone was recorded only once. The chain recombines TRBV7-8 with TRBJ1-3, with D unresolved. Trimming pared 5 bases from V and 6 bases from J, leaving 14 bases between. Per the germline V gene, CDR1 is SGHVS and CDR2 is FQNEAQ. The CDR3 length is 14 residues. CDR3 bases: TGTGCCAGCAGCCCCAGGCGGGATTCAAACACCATATATTTT. Its protein is CASSPRRDSNTIYF.

The V and J genes are TRBV6-6 and TRBJ2-7; perhaps TRBD1 as D (6 bases). The germline V and J ends were trimmed by 4 bases and 9 bases, with 13 bases remaining between them. This CDR3 region has 12 residues. Germline CDR1 is MNHNY and CDR2 is SVGAGI (reference sequence). Here the CDR3 DNA reads TGTGCCAGCAGTTGGCCACAGGGCGGGCAGTACTTC. Translating gives CASSWPQGGQYF.

V gene TRBV7-8 combines with J gene TRBJ2-5; the D gene is possibly TRBD1 (6 bases). This CDR3 has 15 amino acids. V lost 1 base and J 3 bases, leaving 12 bases between the germline ends. Germline V gives CDR1 SGHVS, CDR2 FQNEAQ. The CDR3 is CASSLVLGGKETQYF. As DNA, the CDR3 is TGTGCCAGCAGCTTAGTTCTAGGGGGTAAAGAGACCCAGTACTTC. Together with reference TRBV7-8 and TRBJ2-5, the CDR3 gives the full variable domain: GAGVSQSPRYKVAKRGQDVALRCDPISGHVSLFWYQQALGQGPEFLTYFQNEAQLDKSGLPSDRFFAERPEGSVSTLKIQRTQQEDSAVYLCASSLVLGGKETQYFGPGTRLLVL.

The V gene is TRBV30, the J gene TRBJ2-7; 7 bases fit TRBD2. The CDR3 has 16 amino acids. Per the germline V gene, CDR1 is GTSNPN and CDR2 is SVGIG (reference sequence). The ends lost 1 base at V and 7 bases at J; junction bases unmatched: 16. CDR3: CAWSGKAGLARREQYF. CDR3 sequence (DNA): TGTGCCTGGAGTGGGAAAGCGGGACTGGCACGGCGAGAGCAGTACTTC. Full variable domain (missing parts from reference TRBV30 and TRBJ2-7): SQTIHQWPATLVQPVGSPLSLECTVEGTSNPNLYWYRQAAGRGLQLLFYSVGIGQISSEVPQNLSASRPQDRQFILSSKKLLLSDSGFYLCAWSGKAGLARREQYFGPGTRLTVT.

The chain joins TRBV2 to TRBJ2-1; D remains ambiguous. Trimming removed 10 bases from V and 5 bases from J, with 12 bases in between. Per germline, CDR1 SNHLY and CDR2 FYNNEI. CDR3 length: 12 amino acids. The CDR3 DNA sequence: TGTGCCACCCGACCGGAGCACAATGAGCAGTTCTTC. Its translation is CATRPEHNEQFF.

The chain employs TRBV30 and TRBJ1-4; D unclear. CDR1 is GTSNPN and CDR2 is SVGIG in the germline V gene (reference sequence). This CDR3 contains 13 residues. CDR3 DNA sequence: TGTGCTATTCGAGAAGGTCCGGGTGAAAAACTGTTTTTT. This translates into CAIREGPGEKLFF.

This sequence joins TRBV1 and TRBJ2-2; TRBD2 is the table's D call, not checked against the DNA. TRBV1 is designated a pseudogene. The CDR3 loop spans 14 amino acids. CDR3 region: CTSSQETRGGELFF. In DNA form, the CDR3 reads TGCACCAGCAGCCAAGAGACTAGGGGCGGGGAGCTGTTTTTT.

This chain joins TRBV7-9 and TRBJ1-6, with D unclear. V lost 6 bases, J lost 11 bases, and 11 bases lay in between. This CDR3 comprises 12 residues. The germline gives CDR1 SEHNR, CDR2 FQNEAQ (reference sequence). DNA for the CDR3: TGTGCCAGCAGTTCTACCCAGCCACCCCTCCACTTT. Translating it yields CASSSTQPPLHF.

This clone occurred a few times. The V and J genes are TRBV21-1 and TRBJ2-4; the table's D call TRBD2 went unverified against the DNA. TRBV21-1 is a pseudogene segment. This CDR3 contains 15 residues. The CDR3 DNA follows: TGTGCCAGCAGCCCACCCCGGGAGGGCGAAAACATTCAGTACTTC. This translates into CASSPPREGENIQYF.

The chain has TRBV30 and TRBJ1-5; the D is unclear. The V gene's germline CDR1 is GTSNPN and CDR2 SVGIG (reference sequence). The CDR3 covers 13 residues. V lost 0 bases to trimming and J lost 3 bases, with 6 bases between them. The CDR3 coding sequence is TGTGCCTGGAGTGTAAGGGCCAATCAGCCCCAGCATTTT. Its protein product is CAWSVRANQPQHF.

The J gene is TRBJ2-3, the V gene TRBV2; TRBD1 matches at 11 bases. The germline V gene encodes CDR1 SNHLY and CDR2 FYNNEI. The CDR3 length is 13 residues. V dropped 8 bases and J dropped 4; count of bases not matched to a gene: 2. CDR3 sequence: CASRDRGADTQYF. CDR3 nucleotides: TGTGCCAGCCGGGACAGGGGGGCAGATACGCAGTATTTT. The full variable domain, in which reference TRBV2 and TRBJ2-3 provide the parts outside the CDR3, is EPEVTQTPSHQVTQMGQEVILRCVPISNHLYFYWYRQILGQKVEFLVSFYNNEISEKSEIFDDQFSVERPDGSNFTLKIRSTKLEDSAMYFCASRDRGADTQYFGPGTRLTVL.

This chain links TRBV27 with TRBJ2-5; the match to TRBD1 covers 9 bases. The CDR3 loop spans 16 amino acids. From germline, CDR1 is MNHEY and CDR2 SMNVEV (reference sequence). The J segment lost 3 bases and the V segment lost 3 bases, leaving 8 bases of the junction unmatched. CDR3 amino acids: CASSFGTGSGEETQYF. CDR3 nucleotide sequence: TGTGCCAGCAGTTTTGGGACAGGGTCAGGAGAAGAGACCCAGTACTTC.

Comments on this clone: Other DNA sequences in the same sample also yield this CDR3. This chain connects TRBV29-1 to TRBJ2-5; maybe TRBD2 (7 bases). CDR1 and CDR2 (germline): SQVTM, ANQGSEA. Between the trimmed V and J ends, which lost 7 bases and 2 bases, there was a span of 11 bases. The CDR3 loop spans 12 amino acids. The CDR3: CSGGRGQETQYF. In DNA, the CDR3 is TGCAGCGGGGGGAGGGGGCAAGAGACCCAGTACTTC.